The T cell receptor (beta chain) under discussion was sequenced for a study of regulatory T cells in long-lasting Graves disease. Between the trimmed V and J ends, which lost 0 bases and 6 bases, there was a span of 8 bases. The germline V gene has CDR1 ENHRY and CDR2 SYGVKD. The CDR3 spans 13 residues. The authors built TCR beta libraries using iRepertoire HTBI primers and Arm-PCR of CDR3 regions. In TCRdb, the multiplex PCR reads were re-called with MiXCR into one record per CDR3 protein. The data hold a few hundred thousand distinct CDR3 sequences, with 15% to 20% observed a single time. Time point of the sample: newly diagnosed GD, antithyroid drugs for less than 3 months. With RNA extracted from PBMCs as input, the TCR library was made. On this clonotype: Its antigen is unknown.

Study conclusions and caveats: Persistent disease showed a preference for TRBV28, TRBJ1-2 and TRBJ2-5.

A further study also used this sample, focusing on T cells in Graves' hyperthyroidism and ophthalmopathy.

Sequencing used peripheral blood mononuclear cells (PBMCs), obtained at new diagnosis, from a patient treated with antithyroid drugs. The chain couples TRBV10-3 to TRBJ1-1, with D uncertain. This receptor was identified in a woman in her twenties or thirties with Graves disease. CDR3 nucleotides: TGTGCCATCAGTGAGTCGCCGGGCTCTGAAGCTTTCTTT. Its protein product is CAISESPGSEAFF.